This TCR beta chain was captured in a study of human T cells and chemical hapten exposure. The library tagged each cDNA molecule with unique molecular identifiers. Authors' analysis steps: Samples ranged from about 23,224 to 700,000 TCRs, with a median of 95,638. TCRdb itself ran the RACE reads through MiXCR, one entry per CDR3 protein. TCRdb's processing, not the study's, gives the V and J calls here. This table holds around 80,000 distinct CDR3 sequences, over 8.5% found once. The length of the CDR3 is 15 residues. Germline CDR1 and CDR2: MGHRA and YSYEKL. Trimming took off 0 bases at V and 4 bases at J, with 10 bases between the two ends. The time point denotes: healthy volunteer bleed at 6 weeks. Unfractionated whole blood was the source of the extracted total RNA. Findings and limits, study-wide: Once DPC sensitization occurred, TCRs above 1 in 1000 frequency showed no change.

This clonotype appeared many times. Its antigen remains unidentified. The genes are TRBV4-1 and TRBJ1-3, with a possible D match to TRBD1 (5 bases). The sequencing input was whole blood. The clonotype originates from a male donor in good health. Some clones in this sample may be carry-over from other donors' samples. The CDR3 protein is CASSQEQELGNTIYF. CDR3 DNA: TGCGCCAGCAGCCAAGAACAGGAGCTGGGAAACACCATATATTTT.